These 2 T cell receptor beta chains came from one sample sequenced in a study of shared clonotypes between healthy human individuals. Data came from immunoSEQ multiplex PCR; TCRdb stores just in-frame clones and leaves some out. The sample consists of about 2 million clones, around 95% of them appearing once. Material: naive CD4+ T cells sorted from blood. Indicated subset: CD45RA+ positively selected. These receptors came from a man aged 18 to 35 in good health.

The J gene is TRBJ2-2, the V gene TRBV5-4; D is perhaps TRBD2 (5 bases). The V end lost 3 bases, the J end lost 2 bases, and 20 bases lay between the germline ends. The CDR3 runs to 18 residues. Germline V CDR1 and CDR2: SGHNT, YYREEE (reference sequence). The CDR3 DNA reads as TGTGCCAGCAGCTCACGTAAGGACGGGAAACTAAACACCGGGGAGCTGTTTTTT. Encoded protein: CASSSRKDGKLNTGELFF.

To note about this clone: This sample also contains other DNA sequences that code for the same CDR3. This rearrangement joins TRBV6-5 to TRBJ2-3, with 9 bases fitting TRBD2. This CDR3 has 14 residues. Germline V gene lookup returns CDR1 MNHEY and CDR2 SVGAGI. The V segment lost 7 bases and the J segment 1 base; nucleotides outside the gene matches: 3. CDR3 in amino acids: CASTSSGGTDTQYF. CDR3 nucleotide sequence: TGTGCCAGCACTTCTAGCGGGGGCACAGATACGCAGTATTTT.